A selection of T cell receptor beta chains follows, all from one sample in a study of blood T cell repertoires in COVID-19. Measured with immunoSEQ multiplex PCR; TCRdb has only the in-frame clones, and not every one. This table holds over 120,000 clones, roughly 75% found once. Source material: PBMCs or T cells enriched from blood (not recorded which). These receptors originate from a woman aged 45-65 years who had recovered from COVID-19. The conserved cysteine and the conserved F or W are not part of the CDR3 here.

>TRBJ1-2|TRBV5-4|16
ASSLGQGAFLANYGYT
>TRBJ1-2|TRBV7-9|14
ASSPWGGTGDYGYT
>TRBJ1-2|TRBV9|12
ASNTGQGASGYT
>TRBJ1-2|TRBV24-1|11
ATSDFWRGGYT
>TRBJ1-1|TRBV6-5|13
ASSYGLSSNTEAF
>TRBJ2-2|TRBV19|17
ASSTQIPGQGVHTGELF
>TRBJ1-6|TRBV7-2|14
ASSFFRGADNSPLH
>TRBJ1-2|TRBV7-2|14
ASSLDAIQGRDGYT
>TRBJ1-2|TRBV29-1|9
SVGQSEGYT
>TRBJ1-1|TRBV4-1|14
ASSQLDRGAHTEAF
>TRBJ1-2|TRBV19|10
ASSIVPDGYT
>TRBJ2-1|TRBV7-8|15
ASSPPRRASSYNEQF
>TRBJ1-1|TRBV5-1|13
ASSFTGQGKTEAF
>TRBJ1-2|TRBV5-5|12
ASRLGQGNYGYT
>TRBJ2-1|TRBV14|12
ASSSPGHNNEQF
>TRBJ2-3|TRBV7-2|14
ASSPRRRVISDTQY
>TRBJ1-5|TRBV2|15
ASSEAGAPYSNQPQH
>TRBJ2-7|TRBV2|11
ASGGEDVYEQY
>TRBJ2-5|TRBV30|11
AWSGAGGETQY
>TRBJ1-1|TRBV19|11
ASSIVSGAEAF
>TRBJ2-2|TRBV25-1|15
ASSEPLRGGQAGELF
>TRBJ1-2|TRBV6-5|11
ASSYSDGNGYT
>TRBJ2-7|TRBV5-4|14
ASSGGGARSSYEQY
>TRBJ1-1|TRBV7-3|12
ASSLAGYDTEAF
>TRBJ1-1|TRBV29-1|8
SVEGAEAF
>TRBJ2-7|TRBV6-5|14
ASSYSRTRSSYEQY
>TRBJ2-1|TRBV19|9
ASSTLSEQF
>TRBJ2-3|TRBV29-1|11
SGGGGARDTQY
>TRBJ1-1|TRBV12-3/TRBV12-4|11
ASTLESATEAF
>TRBJ1-1|TRBV7-9|9
ASSPGTGAF
>TRBJ1-4|TRBV29-1|11
SVETGAGEKLF
>TRBJ1-1|TRBV29-1|12
SVEKTGGDTEAF
>TRBJ2-1|TRBV29-1|13
SGRLAGGSNNEQF
>TRBJ2-1|TRBV12-3/TRBV12-4|11
ASNEPGYNEQF
>TRBJ1-1|TRBV19|11
ASTQDRGTEAF
>TRBJ1-1|TRBV18|13
ASSTRDRGGSEAF
>TRBJ1-1|TRBV2|8
ASRFREAF
>TRBJ2-3|TRBV5-6|15
ASSLVGDTTSTDTQY
>TRBJ2-7|TRBV18|12
ASSPPGDRGEQY
>TRBJ2-5|TRBV7-9|11
ASSANTGGTQY
>TRBJ1-6|TRBV5-4|14
ASTSGSLQGNSPLH
>TRBJ1-2|TRBV5-4|10
ASSQGNYGYT
>TRBJ2-5|TRBV9|14
ASSLRDTLYQETQY
>TRBJ1-6|TRBV6-5|14
ASSYSRGSYNSPLH
>TRBJ2-1|TRBV6-4|12
ATSPSGGASEQF
>TRBJ1-2|TRBV7-8|12
ASSHSTGDYGYT
>TRBJ2-1|TRBV6-5|10
ASILQGNEQF
>TRBJ2-1|TRBV24-1|10
ATSDYGYEQF